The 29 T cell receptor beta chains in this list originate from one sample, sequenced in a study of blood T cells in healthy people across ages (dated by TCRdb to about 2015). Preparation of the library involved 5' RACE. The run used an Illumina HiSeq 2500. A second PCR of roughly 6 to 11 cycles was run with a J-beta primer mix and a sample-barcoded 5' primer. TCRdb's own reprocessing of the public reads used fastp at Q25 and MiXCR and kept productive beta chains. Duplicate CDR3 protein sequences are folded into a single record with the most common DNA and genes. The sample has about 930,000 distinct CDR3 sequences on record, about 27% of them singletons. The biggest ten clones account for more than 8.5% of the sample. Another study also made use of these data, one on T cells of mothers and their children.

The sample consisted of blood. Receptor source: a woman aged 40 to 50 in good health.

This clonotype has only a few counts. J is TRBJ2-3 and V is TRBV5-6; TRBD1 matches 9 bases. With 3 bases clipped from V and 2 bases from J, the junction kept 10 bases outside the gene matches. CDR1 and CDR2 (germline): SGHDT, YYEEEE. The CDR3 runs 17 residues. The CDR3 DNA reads TGTGCCAGCAGCTCCCCCGGGACAGGGCCTTTCACAGATACGCAGTATTTT. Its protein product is CASSSPGTGPFTDTQYF.

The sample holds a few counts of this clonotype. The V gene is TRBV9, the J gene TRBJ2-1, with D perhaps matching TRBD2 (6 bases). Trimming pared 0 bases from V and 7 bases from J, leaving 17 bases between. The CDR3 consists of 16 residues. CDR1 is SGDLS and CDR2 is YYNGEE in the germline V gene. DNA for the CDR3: TGTGCCAGCAGCGTAGAATGGAGGGGTGTTCGAAATGAGCAGTTCTTC. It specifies CASSVEWRGVRNEQFF.

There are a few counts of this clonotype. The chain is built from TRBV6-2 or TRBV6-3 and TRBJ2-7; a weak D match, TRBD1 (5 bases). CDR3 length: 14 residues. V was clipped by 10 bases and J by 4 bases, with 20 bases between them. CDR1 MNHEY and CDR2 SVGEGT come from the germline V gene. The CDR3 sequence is CAIGGRVSRYEQYF. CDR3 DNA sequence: TGTGCCATCGGCGGCAGGGTCTCTAGGTACGAGCAGTACTTC.

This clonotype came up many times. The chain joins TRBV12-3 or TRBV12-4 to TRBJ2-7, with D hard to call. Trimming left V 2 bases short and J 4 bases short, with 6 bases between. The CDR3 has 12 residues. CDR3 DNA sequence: TGTGCCAGCAGTTTAATTGGTTACGAGCAGTACTTC. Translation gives CASSLIGYEQYF.

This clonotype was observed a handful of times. The CDR3 protein is CASKGGQGGEIYTF. The CDR3 DNA reads TGTGCCAGCAAGGGAGGACAGGGCGGGGAGATCTACACCTTC. The V call is TRBV2, the J call TRBJ1-2, with 8 bases that match TRBD1. The CDR3 is made up of 14 amino acids. Per germline, CDR1 SNHLY and CDR2 FYNNEI. After removal of 7 bases from V and 10 bases from J, the junction contained 14 bases not matched to a gene.

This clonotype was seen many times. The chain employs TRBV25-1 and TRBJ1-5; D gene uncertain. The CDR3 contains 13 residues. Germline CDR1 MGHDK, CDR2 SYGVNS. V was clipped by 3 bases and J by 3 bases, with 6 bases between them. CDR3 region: CASSDGHNQPQHF. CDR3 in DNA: TGTGCCAGCAGTGATGGCCACAATCAGCCCCAGCATTTT. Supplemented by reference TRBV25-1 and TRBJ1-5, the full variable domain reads EADIYQTPRYLVIGTGKKITLECSQTMGHDKMYWYQQDPGMELHLIHYSYGVNSTEKGDLSSESTVSRIRTEHFPLTLESARPSHTSQYLCASSDGHNQPQHFGDGTRLSIL.

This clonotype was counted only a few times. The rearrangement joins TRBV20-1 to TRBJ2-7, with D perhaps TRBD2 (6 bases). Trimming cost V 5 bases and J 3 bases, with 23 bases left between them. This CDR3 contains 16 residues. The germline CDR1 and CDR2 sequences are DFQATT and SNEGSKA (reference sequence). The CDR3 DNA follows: TGCAGTGCTCCCGACAGTCAGGGATGGGGGGACTACGAGCAGTACTTC. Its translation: CSAPDSQGWGDYEQYF.

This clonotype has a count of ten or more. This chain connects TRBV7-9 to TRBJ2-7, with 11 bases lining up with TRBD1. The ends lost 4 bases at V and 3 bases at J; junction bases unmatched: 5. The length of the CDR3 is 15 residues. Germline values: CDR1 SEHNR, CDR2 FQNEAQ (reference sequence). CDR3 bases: TGTGCCAGCAGCTCTTGGGGACAGGGGGGCTACGAGCAGTACTTC. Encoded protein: CASSSWGQGGYEQYF. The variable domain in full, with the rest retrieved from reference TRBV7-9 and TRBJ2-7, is DTGVSQNPRHKITKRGQNVTFRCDPISEHNRLYWYRQTLGQGPEFLTYFQNEAQLEKSRLLSDRFSAERPKGSFSTLEIQRTEQGDSAMYLCASSSWGQGGYEQYFGPGTRLTVT.

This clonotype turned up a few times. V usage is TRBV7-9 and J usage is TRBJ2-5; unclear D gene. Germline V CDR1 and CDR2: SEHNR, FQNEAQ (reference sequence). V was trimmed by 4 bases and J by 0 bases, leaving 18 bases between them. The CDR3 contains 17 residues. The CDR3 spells CASSSRSGPRYQETQYF. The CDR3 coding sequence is TGTGCCAGCAGCTCGCGGTCCGGGCCTAGGTACCAAGAGACCCAGTACTTC.

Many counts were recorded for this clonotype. This CDR3 is CASRNWGASDEKLFF. CDR3 nucleotide sequence: TGCGCCAGCCGCAATTGGGGGGCCTCGGATGAAAAACTGTTTTTT. J is TRBJ1-4 and V is TRBV5-1, with D perhaps TRBD1 (6 bases). The CDR3 is made up of 15 amino acids. V lost 7 bases, J lost 6 bases, and 19 bases lay in between. The V gene's germline CDR1 is SGHRS and CDR2 YFSETQ.

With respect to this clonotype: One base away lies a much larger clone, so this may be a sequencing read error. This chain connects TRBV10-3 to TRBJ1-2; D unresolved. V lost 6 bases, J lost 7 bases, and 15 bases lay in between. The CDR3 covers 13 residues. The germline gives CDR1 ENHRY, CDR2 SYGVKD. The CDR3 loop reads CAISMDGTSGYTF. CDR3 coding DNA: TGTGCCATCAGCATGGACGGTACCTCTGGCTACACCTTC.

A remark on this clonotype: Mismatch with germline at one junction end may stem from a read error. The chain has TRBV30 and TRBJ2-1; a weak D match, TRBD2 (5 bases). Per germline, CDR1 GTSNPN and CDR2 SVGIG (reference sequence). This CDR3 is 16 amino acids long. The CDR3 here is CARSVRGLASYNEQFF. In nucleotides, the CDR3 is TGTGCCAGGAGTGTACGGGGTCTGGCCTCCTACAATGAGCAGTTCTTC.

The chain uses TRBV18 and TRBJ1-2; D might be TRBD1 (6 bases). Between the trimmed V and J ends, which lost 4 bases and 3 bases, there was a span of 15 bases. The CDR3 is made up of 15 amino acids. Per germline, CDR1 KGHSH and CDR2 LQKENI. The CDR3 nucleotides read TGTGCCAGCTCACGCAATAACAGGGTGGACTATGGCTACACCTTC. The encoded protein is CASSRNNRVDYGYTF.

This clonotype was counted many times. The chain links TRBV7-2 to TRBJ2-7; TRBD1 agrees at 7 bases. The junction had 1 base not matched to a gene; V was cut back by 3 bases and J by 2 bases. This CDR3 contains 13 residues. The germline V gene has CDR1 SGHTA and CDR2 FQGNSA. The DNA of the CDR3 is TGTGCCAGCAGCTTCGACAGGGCCTACGAGCAGTACTTC. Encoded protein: CASSFDRAYEQYF.

CDR3 nucleotides: TGTGCCAGCAGTCAGGGGACAAATGAAGCTTTCTTT. This gives the protein CASSQGTNEAFF. The chain couples TRBV9 to TRBJ1-1; TRBD1 is a possible D gene (6 bases). Germline values: CDR1 SGDLS, CDR2 YYNGEE. Trimming removed 5 bases at V and 7 bases at J, with 12 bases between. CDR3 length: 12 residues.

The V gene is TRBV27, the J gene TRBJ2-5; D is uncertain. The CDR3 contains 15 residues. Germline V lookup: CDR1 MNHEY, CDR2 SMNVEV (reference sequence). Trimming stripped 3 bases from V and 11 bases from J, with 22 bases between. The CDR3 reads CASSLGSLVYNEQYF. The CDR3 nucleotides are TGTGCCAGCAGTTTGGGCAGCTTAGTGTACAATGAGCAGTACTTC.

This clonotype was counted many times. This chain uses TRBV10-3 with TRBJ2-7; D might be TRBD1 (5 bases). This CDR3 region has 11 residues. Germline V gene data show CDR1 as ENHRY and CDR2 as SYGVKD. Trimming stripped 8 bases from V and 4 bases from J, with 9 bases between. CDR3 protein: CAIGALYEQYF. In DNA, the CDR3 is TGTGCCATCGGGGCATTGTACGAGCAGTACTTC.

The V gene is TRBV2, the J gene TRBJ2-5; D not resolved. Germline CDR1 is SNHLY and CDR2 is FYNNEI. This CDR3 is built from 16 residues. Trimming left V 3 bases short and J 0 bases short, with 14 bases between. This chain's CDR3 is CASSDRAHMYQETQYF. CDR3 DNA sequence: TGTGCCAGCAGTGACCGGGCCCACATGTACCAAGAGACCCAGTACTTC.

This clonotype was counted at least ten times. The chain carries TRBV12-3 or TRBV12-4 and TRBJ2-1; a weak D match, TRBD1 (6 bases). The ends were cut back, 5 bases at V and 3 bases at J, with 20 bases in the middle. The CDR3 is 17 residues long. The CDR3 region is CASSPPLTGSIYNEQFF. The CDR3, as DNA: TGTGCCAGCAGTCCCCCCTTGACAGGAAGCATCTACAATGAGCAGTTCTTC.

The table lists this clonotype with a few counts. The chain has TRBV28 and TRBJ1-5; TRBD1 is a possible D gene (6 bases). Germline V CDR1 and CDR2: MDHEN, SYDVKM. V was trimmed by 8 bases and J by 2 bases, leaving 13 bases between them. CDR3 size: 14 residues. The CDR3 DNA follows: TGTGCCAGCCGGTCCGGACAGCGCAATCAGCCCCAGCATTTT. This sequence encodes CASRSGQRNQPQHF.

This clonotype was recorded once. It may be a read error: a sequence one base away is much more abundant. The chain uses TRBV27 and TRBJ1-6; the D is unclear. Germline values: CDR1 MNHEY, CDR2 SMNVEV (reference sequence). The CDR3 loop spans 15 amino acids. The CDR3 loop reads CAGSFSRGRDSPLHF. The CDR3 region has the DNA TGTGCCGGCAGTTTTTCACGAGGGCGAGACTCACCCCTCCACTTT.

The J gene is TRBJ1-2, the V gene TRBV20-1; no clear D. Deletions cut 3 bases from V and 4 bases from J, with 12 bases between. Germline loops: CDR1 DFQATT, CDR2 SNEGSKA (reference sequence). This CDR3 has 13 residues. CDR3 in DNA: TGCAGTGCTAGTGCCGCCGTCCTCTATGGCTACACCTTC. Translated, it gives CSASAAVLYGYTF.

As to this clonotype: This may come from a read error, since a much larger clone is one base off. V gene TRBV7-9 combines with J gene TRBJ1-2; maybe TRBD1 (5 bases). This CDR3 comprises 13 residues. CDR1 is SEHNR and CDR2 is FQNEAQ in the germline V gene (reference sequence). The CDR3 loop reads CVSSLTGTHGYTF. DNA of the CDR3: TGTGTCAGCAGCTTGACGGGGACTCATGGCTACACCTTC.

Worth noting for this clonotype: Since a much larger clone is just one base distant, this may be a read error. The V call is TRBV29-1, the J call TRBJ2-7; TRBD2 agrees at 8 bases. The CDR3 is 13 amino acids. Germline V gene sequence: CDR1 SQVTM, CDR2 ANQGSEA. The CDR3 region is CSVNSGADYKQYF. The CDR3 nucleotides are TGCAGCGTGAATAGCGGGGCAGACTACAAGCAGTACTTC.

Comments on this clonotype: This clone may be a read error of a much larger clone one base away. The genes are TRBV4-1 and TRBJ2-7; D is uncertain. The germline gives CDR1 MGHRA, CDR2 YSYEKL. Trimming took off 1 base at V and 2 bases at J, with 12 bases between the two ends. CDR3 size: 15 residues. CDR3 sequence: CASSQVRRAAYEQYF. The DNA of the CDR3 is TGCGCCAGCAGCCAAGTCAGACGGGCAGCCTACGAGCAGTACTTC.

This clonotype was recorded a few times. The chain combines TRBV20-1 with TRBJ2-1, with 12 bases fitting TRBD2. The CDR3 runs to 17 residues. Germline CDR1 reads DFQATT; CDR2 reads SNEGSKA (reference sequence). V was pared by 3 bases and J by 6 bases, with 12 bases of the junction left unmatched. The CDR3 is CSARPGRGLAGVNEQFF. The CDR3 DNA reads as TGCAGTGCTAGGCCCGGCCGGGGACTAGCGGGCGTCAATGAGCAGTTCTTC.

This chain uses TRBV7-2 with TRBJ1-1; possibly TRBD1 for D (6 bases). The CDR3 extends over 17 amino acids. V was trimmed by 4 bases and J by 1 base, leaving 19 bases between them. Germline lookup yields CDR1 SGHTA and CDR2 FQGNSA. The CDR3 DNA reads TGTGCCAGCAGCTCCTCTCAGGGGAGGGGAAGGAACACTGAAGCTTTCTTT. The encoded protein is CASSSSQGRGRNTEAFF.

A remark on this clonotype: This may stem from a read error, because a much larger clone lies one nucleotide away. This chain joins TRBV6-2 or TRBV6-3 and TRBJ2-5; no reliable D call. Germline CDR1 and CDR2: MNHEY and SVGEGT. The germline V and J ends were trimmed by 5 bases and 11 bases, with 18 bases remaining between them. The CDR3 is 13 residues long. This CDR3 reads CASSRLGYNEQYF. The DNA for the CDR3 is TGTGCCAGCAGTCGGCTAGGGTACAATGAGCAGTACTTC.

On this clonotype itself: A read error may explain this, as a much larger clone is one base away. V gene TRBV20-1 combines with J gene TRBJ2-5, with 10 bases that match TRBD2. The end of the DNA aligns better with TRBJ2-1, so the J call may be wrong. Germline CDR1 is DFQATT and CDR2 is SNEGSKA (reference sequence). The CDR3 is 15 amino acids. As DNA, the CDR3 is TGCAGTGCTCTTTCGCTAGCGGGGGCACAAGAGACCCAGTTCTTC. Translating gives CSALSLAGAQETQFF.